This TCR beta chain emerged from a study of neurological immune-mediated disorders. This clonotype has a count of ten or more. Time point reported: longitudinal time-point 1 (baseline). There are 16 residues in the CDR3. In TCRdb, the 5' RACE reads were re-called with MiXCR into one record per CDR3 protein. The sample holds tens of thousands of distinct CDR3 sequences, about 10% seen once. Sequencing used PBMCs. The TCR sequence derives from a male donor with HTLV-1-associated myelopathy (HAM/TSP). The rearrangement links TRBV21-1 to TRBJ2-5; the table's D call, TRBD2, was not checked against the DNA. TRBV21-1 is noted as a pseudogene. The CDR3 loop is CASSKVSAGPDGTQYF. CDR3 sequence (DNA): TGTGCCAGCAGCAAAGTTTCAGCGGGGCCAGATGGGACCCAGTACTTC.